The 21 T cell receptor beta chains given below trace back to one sample, sequenced in a study of control samples from healthy donors and cancer patients. Clones were read by immunoSEQ multiplex PCR, and TCRdb kept only the in-frame ones, dropping some. The data contain about 100,000 clones, about 88% of them singletons. The sequencing input was blood. Receptor source: a woman aged 50 to 65 in good health.

The chain uses TRBV2 and TRBJ2-6, with TRBD1 as a possible D gene (6 bases). The germline CDR1 and CDR2 sequences are SNHLY and FYNNEI. This CDR3 is 15 amino acids long. V dropped 7 bases and J dropped 4 bases, with 14 bases sitting between them. CDR3 residues: CASMQQGTGANVLTF. As DNA, the CDR3 is TGTGCCAGCATGCAACAGGGAACCGGGGCCAACGTCCTGACTTTC.

The CDR3 sequence is CATSRDLGISYGYTF. DNA for the CDR3: TGTGCCACCAGCAGAGATCTGGGTATCAGCTATGGCTACACCTTC. This rearrangement joins TRBV15 to TRBJ1-2; D uncertain. The germline CDR1 and CDR2 sequences are LNHNV and YYDKDF (reference sequence). The CDR3 has 15 amino acids. Trimming took off 0 bases at V and 4 bases at J, with 12 bases between the two ends.

V and J are TRBV5-1 and TRBJ1-1; the D gene is possibly TRBD1 (5 bases). Trimming removed 8 bases from V and 0 bases from J, with 14 bases in between. This CDR3 has 14 amino acids. Germline values: CDR1 SGHRS, CDR2 YFSETQ. The CDR3 sequence: CASTTEGMNTEAFF. The CDR3 DNA reads TGCGCCAGTACCACCGAGGGGATGAACACTGAAGCTTTCTTT. The variable domain in full, completed from reference TRBV5-1 and TRBJ1-1, reads KAGVTQTPRYLIKTRGQQVTLSCSPISGHRSVSWYQQTPGQGLQFLFEYFSETQRNKGNFPGRFSGRQFSNSRSEMNVSTLELGDSALYLCASTTEGMNTEAFFGQGTRLTVV.

The chain carries TRBV7-3 and TRBJ1-6; TRBD1 is a possible D gene (5 bases). The germline gives CDR1 SGHTA, CDR2 FQGTGA. This CDR3 region has 16 residues. V was cut by 0 bases and J by 4 bases, with 10 bases left in between. CDR3 DNA sequence: TGTGCCAGCAGCTTAACCGGGACTCGGTATAATTCACCCCTCCACTTT. This sequence encodes CASSLTGTRYNSPLHF.

The CDR3 nucleotides are TGTGCCAGCAGCTTAGGGACTAGAGGAGATACGCAGTATTTT. Protein product: CASSLGTRGDTQYF. The rearrangement uses TRBV11-2 and TRBJ2-3, with TRBD2 matching 7 bases. Germline CDR1 SGHAT, CDR2 FQNNGV. The CDR3 totals 14 residues. V lost 1 base, J lost 5 bases, and 3 bases stayed unmatched. Filled out from reference TRBV11-2 and TRBJ2-3, the complete variable domain reads EAGVAQSPRYKIIEKRQSVAFWCNPISGHATLYWYQQILGQGPKLLIQFQNNGVVDDSQLPKDRFSAERLKGVDSTLKIQPAKLEDSAVYLCASSLGTRGDTQYFGPGTRLTVL.

V gene TRBV20-1 combines with J gene TRBJ2-3, with D perhaps TRBD2 (7 bases). CDR1 is DFQATT, CDR2 SNEGSKA, per germline (reference sequence). The V end lost 3 bases, the J end lost 4 bases, and 17 bases lay between the germline ends. CDR3 size: 15 residues. The CDR3 reads CSASKGGARADTQYF. CDR3 DNA sequence: TGCAGTGCTAGTAAAGGGGGGGCTAGGGCAGATACGCAGTATTTT.

The chain has TRBV10-3 and TRBJ2-5; 8 positions agree with TRBD1. V lost 7 bases to trimming and J lost 3 bases; unmatched junction nucleotides: 7. CDR1 and CDR2 (germline): ENHRY, SYGVKD. CDR3 length: 14 residues. CDR3 nucleotides: TGTGCCATCAAGGACGGGACAGGCAAAGAGACCCAGTACTTC. Translating gives CAIKDGTGKETQYF.

The chain joins TRBV11-2 to TRBJ2-1; tentative D call: TRBD2 (5 bases). V lost 5 bases to trimming and J lost 6 bases, with 8 bases between them. The CDR3 contains 12 residues. CDR1 is SGHAT and CDR2 is FQNNGV in the germline V gene. The CDR3 sequence: CASSPEGNEQFF. CDR3 DNA sequence: TGTGCCAGCAGCCCAGAGGGCAATGAGCAGTTCTTC.

V gene TRBV4-3 combines with J gene TRBJ1-4; no clear D gene. Germline CDR1 LGHNA, CDR2 YSLEER. Trimming cost V 0 bases and J 5 bases, with 4 bases left between them. CDR3 length equals 13 residues. The CDR3 loop reads CASSQDWNEKLFF. The CDR3 DNA reads TGCGCCAGCAGCCAAGACTGGAATGAAAAACTGTTTTTT.

The chain couples TRBV3-1 (or the pseudogene TRBV3-2) to TRBJ2-2, with 15 bases identical to TRBD2. With 5 bases clipped from V and 4 bases from J, the junction kept 2 bases outside the gene matches. CDR1 is LGHDT, CDR2 YNNKEL, per germline (reference sequence). The CDR3 length is 16 residues. The CDR3 sequence: CASSKGLAGGTGELFF. CDR3 nucleotide sequence: TGTGCCAGCAGCAAGGGACTAGCGGGGGGCACCGGGGAGCTGTTTTTT.

The chain employs TRBV5-1 and TRBJ1-4, with no clear D. From germline, CDR1 is SGHRS and CDR2 YFSETQ. V lost 0 bases and J lost 1, with 7 bases in between. CDR3 length: 15 residues. The CDR3 DNA reads TGCGCCAGCAGCTTGGAGCCATTAACTAATGAAAAACTGTTTTTT. This gives the protein CASSLEPLTNEKLFF.

The chain employs TRBV30 and TRBJ1-1; a possible D gene is TRBD1 (5 bases). Trimming pared 4 bases from V and 6 bases from J, leaving 12 bases between. The CDR3 consists of 12 residues. Per the germline V gene, CDR1 is GTSNPN and CDR2 is SVGIG (reference sequence). In DNA, the CDR3 is TGTGCCTGGACAGAGGGGATACCTGAAGCTTTCTTT. Its protein product is CAWTEGIPEAFF.

This CDR3 is CASIGGTRVSTDTQYF. In nucleotides, the CDR3 is TGTGCCAGCATAGGCGGGACCCGCGTAAGCACAGATACGCAGTATTTT. The J gene is TRBJ2-3, the V gene TRBV7-8; D is perhaps TRBD2 (6 bases). V was clipped by 7 bases and J by 0 bases, with 17 bases between them. Germline V gene data show CDR1 as SGHVS and CDR2 as FQNEAQ. The CDR3 is 16 amino acids.

J is TRBJ1-2 and V is TRBV5-1, with D unresolved. This CDR3 spans 15 amino acids. CDR1 is SGHRS and CDR2 is YFSETQ in the germline V gene. V was shortened by 7 bases and J by 4 bases, with 20 bases between the two germline ends. CDR3 in amino acids: CASRESGGLFYGYTF. CDR3 bases: TGCGCCAGCCGCGAATCAGGCGGACTCTTCTATGGCTACACCTTC.

The CDR3 nucleotides read TGTGCCAGTGAGAATTCGGGGTGGTTTTTCTTT. This encodes CASENSGWFFF. This rearrangement joins TRBV19 to TRBJ1-1; no clear D. The germline V and J ends were trimmed by 8 bases and 13 bases, with 17 bases remaining between them. From germline, CDR1 is LNHDA and CDR2 SQIVND (reference sequence). This CDR3 has 11 residues.

This clone was detected only a few times. The chain employs TRBV11-2 and TRBJ1-1; no definite D call. The V and J ends lost 1 base and 5 bases respectively, with 5 bases between them. Germline V CDR1 and CDR2: SGHAT, FQNNGV. The CDR3 runs 12 residues. The CDR3 reads CASSLGVTEAFF. The CDR3 bases are TGTGCCAGCAGCTTAGGCGTAACTGAAGCTTTCTTT.

The chain is built from TRBV25-1 and TRBJ2-7; D is unclear. The CDR3 runs to 15 residues. Germline CDR1 and CDR2: MGHDK and SYGVNS. Deletions cut 2 bases from V and 0 bases from J, with 11 bases between. CDR3 protein: CASSEPGTRSYEQYF. DNA for the CDR3: TGTGCCAGCAGTGAACCCGGCACCCGCTCCTACGAGCAGTACTTC.

The chain combines TRBV5-1 with TRBJ1-1; D call uncertain. Germline V CDR1 and CDR2: SGHRS, YFSETQ. This CDR3 contains 11 residues. V was shortened by 0 bases and J by 7 bases, with 4 bases between the two germline ends. The CDR3 here is CASSLGLEAFF. The CDR3 nucleotides are TGCGCCAGCAGCTTGGGCCTTGAAGCTTTCTTT.

This clone was picked up one time. The chain joins TRBV3-1 (or the pseudogene TRBV3-2) to TRBJ2-1, with unresolved D. The V and J ends lost 2 bases and 8 bases respectively, with 10 bases between them. CDR3 length: 13 residues. Germline V gene data show CDR1 as LGHDT and CDR2 as YNNKEL (reference sequence). For the CDR3, the DNA is TGTGCCAGCAGCCAACCGTCTATAGATGAGCAGTTCTTC. Translation: CASSQPSIDEQFF.

The chain employs TRBV10-2 and TRBJ1-3; 7 bases fit TRBD1. CDR3 size: 15 residues. With 3 bases clipped from V and 7 bases from J, the junction kept 9 bases outside the gene matches. Germline V gene data show CDR1 as WSHSY and CDR2 as SAAADI. CDR3 nucleotide sequence: TGCGCCAGCAGTGAAAGTGGGACAGCCTGGAACACCATATATTTT. It yields the protein CASSESGTAWNTIYF.

Here the CDR3 reads CASSRAGTGSGANVLTF. The CDR3 DNA reads TGCGCCAGCAGCCGCGCAGGGACCGGGTCTGGGGCCAACGTCCTGACTTTC. The V call is TRBV4-1, the J call TRBJ2-6; D may correspond to TRBD1 or TRBD2 (5 bases each). The germline V gene encodes CDR1 MGHRA and CDR2 YSYEKL. The length of the CDR3 is 17 residues. Between the trimmed V and J ends, which lost 4 bases and 1 base, there was a span of 14 bases.